The rows below give T cell receptor beta chains drawn from one sample of a study of blood T cell repertoires in COVID-19. Data came from immunoSEQ multiplex PCR; TCRdb stores just in-frame clones and leaves some out. Of 55,000 to 70,000 clones in the sample, just over 85% are singletons; the top ten hold about 40%. The source material was peripheral blood. Receptors were obtained from a woman aged 55-70 years with COVID-19, enrolled during active disease. Both conserved end residues are part of each CDR3. The D gene is left open where the match is weak. Not every row has a clone size; where given, it reads once, few, many or a size class.

clone size,V gene,J gene,D gene,CDR3 DNA,CDR3 protein
few,TRBV7-2,TRBJ2-1,-,TGTGCCAGCAGCCTCGACGGGGACAATGAGCAGTTCTTC,CASSLDGDNEQFF
-,TRBV6-1,TRBJ2-7,-,TGTGCCAGCAGTGCCTTCCACTTCGGGGAAACCTACGAGCAGTACTTC,CASSAFHFGETYEQYF
-,TRBV30,TRBJ2-7,-,TGTGCCCTTGGGGGGAGCTACGAGCAGTACTTC,CALGGSYEQYF
-,TRBV5-1,TRBJ1-5,-,TGCGCCAGCACCCAGCCCCCACAGGGCGATCAGCCCCAGCATTTT,CASTQPPQGDQPQHF
-,TRBV2,TRBJ1-1,TRBD1,TGTGCCAGCAGCCAGGGACAGGGGGCTTTGAACACTGAAGCTTTCTTT,CASSQGQGALNTEAFF
few,TRBV5-1,TRBJ1-1,TRBD1,TGCGCCAGCAGCTTGTCACAGGGGAGCACTGAAGCTTTCTTT,CASSLSQGSTEAFF
-,TRBV6-2/TRBV6-3,TRBJ2-4,TRBD2,TGTGCCAGCAGTTACTTAGCGGGAGAGCTAGCCAAAAACATTCAGTACTTC,CASSYLAGELAKNIQYF
-,TRBV3-1/TRBV3-2,TRBJ2-1,TRBD2,TGTGCCAGCAGCCACGGAGGACTAGGGGATGAGCAGTTCTTC,CASSHGGLGDEQFF
-,TRBV7-8,TRBJ2-1,-,TGTGCCAGCAGCTTAGACCAAGGAGATTACAATGAGCAGTTCTTC,CASSLDQGDYNEQFF
-,TRBV30,TRBJ2-3,TRBD2,TGTGCCCAGACTAGCGGTACTAGCACAGATACGCAGTATTTT,CAQTSGTSTDTQYF
-,TRBV3-1/TRBV3-2,TRBJ2-7,-,TGTGCCAGCAGCCAAGGAGGGTTGTCTTTGGGCGAGCAGTACTTC,CASSQGGLSLGEQYF
-,TRBV29-1,TRBJ1-4,-,TGCAGCGTTGGGGGTCAGCGGGAAAAACTGTTTTTT,CSVGGQREKLFF
-,TRBV7-9,TRBJ2-7,TRBD1,TGTGCCAGCAGCTTCGGTGACAGGGGTGAAAGGAACGAGCAGTACTTC,CASSFGDRGERNEQYF
few,TRBV4-3,TRBJ2-5,-,TGCGCCAGCAGCCTGACAGATCAAGAGACCCAGTACTTC,CASSLTDQETQYF
once,TRBV11-3,TRBJ2-1,-,TGTGCCAGCAGCTTGGGCAGCTCCTCCTACAATGAGCAGTTCTTC,CASSLGSSSYNEQFF
-,TRBV7-9,TRBJ1-4,TRBD1,TGTGCCAGCAGCTCCACGTCGACAGGGGAGGATGAAAAACTGTTTTTT,CASSSTSTGEDEKLFF
-,TRBV12-3/TRBV12-4,TRBJ1-1,-,TGTGCCAGCAGTTTTGGGGGGGCTGAAGCTTTCTTT,CASSFGGAEAFF
-,TRBV27,TRBJ1-4,-,TGTGCCAGCAGTGCGTCCGGGTCAGCTAATGAAAAACTGTTTTTT,CASSASGSANEKLFF
-,TRBV27,TRBJ1-2,TRBD1,TGTGCCAGCAGTCCTCGGACAGGGACTAACTATGGCTACACCTTC,CASSPRTGTNYGYTF
-,TRBV9,TRBJ1-2,-,TGTGCCAGCAGCGCCGACAGCCCCTATGGCTACACCTTC,CASSADSPYGYTF
-,TRBV7-9,TRBJ1-1,-,TGTGCCAGCAGGAGGGAGGACACTGAAGCTTTCTTT,CASRREDTEAFF
-,TRBV5-1,TRBJ2-5,TRBD1,TGCGCCAGCAGCATCCAAGGACAGGGCTTTGAGACCCAGTACTTC,CASSIQGQGFETQYF
-,TRBV6-1,TRBJ1-2,-,TGTGCCAGCAAGAAAACAGGAGCTAACTATGGCTACACCTTC,CASKKTGANYGYTF
-,TRBV18,TRBJ1-2,-,TGTGCCAGCTCACCTACGGGTAGGGGCTACACCTTC,CASSPTGRGYTF
-,TRBV27,TRBJ2-1,-,TGTGCCGCAGGATCCTACAATGAGCAGTTCTTC,CAAGSYNEQFF
few,TRBV7-8,TRBJ2-3,TRBD2,TGTGCCAGCAGCTTAGGCTCGTGGACTAGCGAACAGCAGAATACGCAGTATTTT,CASSLGSWTSEQQNTQYF
-,TRBV25-1,TRBJ2-3,TRBD1,TGTGCCAGCAGTGCCCGGGACAGGGGGGCGATTTGGCAGTATTTT,CASSARDRGAIWQYF
-,TRBV27,TRBJ2-7,-,TGTGCCAGCGAAGGTGGGGGGAAGCAGTACTTC,CASEGGGKQYF
-,TRBV5-4,TRBJ1-6,-,TGTGCCAGCAGCTTGGCAAGCAGGGCCTCACCCCTCCACTTT,CASSLASRASPLHF
-,TRBV3-1/TRBV3-2,TRBJ2-7,TRBD1,TGTGCCAGCAGCTACGGGACAGTCAGCTCCTACGAGCAGTACTTC,CASSYGTVSSYEQYF
-,TRBV30,TRBJ1-6,-,TGTGCCTGGAGTCTTGGCCAGTTGGTTTCACCCCTCCACTTT,CAWSLGQLVSPLHF
once,TRBV7-2,TRBJ2-3,-,TGTGCCAGCAGCTTTTTCGGAGATACGCAGTATTTT,CASSFFGDTQYF
few,TRBV30,TRBJ2-7,-,TGTGCCTGGAGCCTCGGGTTTGTGGAGCAGTACTTC,CAWSLGFVEQYF
-,TRBV4-3,TRBJ1-4,-,TGCGCCAGCAGCCAAGTATTCTTGCGAACTAATGAAAAACTGTTTTTT,CASSQVFLRTNEKLFF
-,TRBV4-1,TRBJ1-6,-,TGCGCCAGCAGCCACAGGACATCAACTAATTCACCCCTCCACTTT,CASSHRTSTNSPLHF
-,TRBV18,TRBJ2-3,-,TGTGCCAGCTCAGAGCAGGGGCCCCCAGATACGCAGTATTTT,CASSEQGPPDTQYF
-,TRBV5-6,TRBJ2-1,TRBD1,TGTGCCAGCCGAATTACAGGGGGTGAATACAATGAGCAGTTCTTC,CASRITGGEYNEQFF
-,TRBV11-2,TRBJ2-3,TRBD2,TGTGCCAGCAGCTTAGATGAGGGGCGGGAGAGATATTTT,CASSLDEGRERYF
-,TRBV30,TRBJ1-3,-,TGTGCCCAAAGACCGGGCTCTGGAAACACCATATATTTT,CAQRPGSGNTIYF
-,TRBV28,TRBJ1-1,-,TGTGCCAGCAGTGGAATAACAGTTATGAACACTGAAGCTTTCTTT,CASSGITVMNTEAFF
-,TRBV3-1/TRBV3-2,TRBJ2-3,-,TGTGCCAGCAGGTCCCAATATCGGACAGATACGCAGTATTTT,CASRSQYRTDTQYF
-,TRBV6-5,TRBJ1-3,TRBD1,TGTGCCAGCAGTACAGGGGTTGGAAACACCATATATTTT,CASSTGVGNTIYF
-,TRBV13,TRBJ2-7,-,TGTGCCAGCAGCTCTTTTTCGACAACGACCTACGAGCAGTACTTC,CASSSFSTTTYEQYF
-,TRBV4-1,TRBJ2-1,-,TGCGCCAGCAGCCTGGCATCCGGGAGAGGGGATGAGCAGTTCTTC,CASSLASGRGDEQFF
-,TRBV14,TRBJ1-4,-,TGTGCCAGCAGCCAAGATCTCCGGGGGACAACTAATGAAAAACTGTTTTTT,CASSQDLRGTTNEKLFF
-,TRBV4-3,TRBJ2-2,TRBD1,TGCGCCAGCAGCCAAGGGCAGGGGGTTTGGTCCGGGGAGCTGTTTTTT,CASSQGQGVWSGELFF
-,TRBV13,TRBJ1-6,TRBD1,TGTGCCAGCAGCTCGGGACAGGCGGGGGATAATTCACCCCTCCACTTT,CASSSGQAGDNSPLHF